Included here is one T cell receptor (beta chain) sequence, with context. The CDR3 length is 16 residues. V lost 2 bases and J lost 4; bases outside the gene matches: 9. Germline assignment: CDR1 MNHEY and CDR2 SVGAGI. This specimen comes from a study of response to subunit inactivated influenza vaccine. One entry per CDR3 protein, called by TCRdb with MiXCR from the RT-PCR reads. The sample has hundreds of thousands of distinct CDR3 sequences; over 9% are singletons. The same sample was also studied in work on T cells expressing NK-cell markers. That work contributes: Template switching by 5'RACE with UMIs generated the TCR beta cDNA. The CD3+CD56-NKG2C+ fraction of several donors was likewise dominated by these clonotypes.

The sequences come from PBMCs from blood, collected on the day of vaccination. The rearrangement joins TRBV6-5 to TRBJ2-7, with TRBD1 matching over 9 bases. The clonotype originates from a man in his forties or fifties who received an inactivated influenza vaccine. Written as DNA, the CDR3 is TGTGCCAGCAGTTACAAGATCCGGGACAGGGCGTACGAGCAGTACTTC. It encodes CASSYKIRDRAYEQYF.